This T cell receptor beta chain is drawn from a study of cytomegalovirus exposure and HLA in healthy donors. The CDR3 extends over 13 amino acids. The V gene's germline CDR1 is MNHEY and CDR2 SMNVEV (reference sequence). V lost 2 bases and J 0 bases, leaving 5 bases between the germline ends. The PCR ran on 60 Vbeta and 13 Jbeta primers. The assay was immunoSEQ multiplex PCR, and TCRdb's table has in-frame clones only and misses some. Of fewer than 250,000 clones listed, roughly 82% were seen once; the top ten hold 4.5% to 7%. The rearrangement joins TRBV27 to TRBJ2-7; perhaps TRBD1 as D (5 bases). Sequencing used PBMCs. The sequence came from a middle-aged man in good health and CMV-seropositive. The CDR3 is CASSLGASYEQYV. In DNA, the CDR3 is TGTGCCAGCAGTTTAGGGGCCTCCTACGAGCAGTACGTC.